These 20 T cell receptor beta chains were sequenced from one sample in a study of molecular identifiers for immune sequencing clone quantification. Using its own MiXCR run on the PCR reads, TCRdb lists one record per CDR3 protein. The profile shows 300,000 to 400,000 distinct CDR3 sequences, about a fifth of them singletons. Sequenced input: naive CD8+ T cells from blood, with Jurkat cell RNA spiked in. Subset indicated: FACS-sorted CD8+CD4-CCR7+CD45RA+ naive T cells. The source of these receptors is a human donor in good health. Some libraries in this study had Jurkat cell RNA spiked in.

This clonotype was counted ten times or more. The rearrangement uses TRBV29-1 and TRBJ2-1; possibly TRBD1 for D (5 bases). The CDR3 consists of 12 residues. Germline V gene data show CDR1 as SQVTM and CDR2 as ANQGSEA. Between the trimmed V and J ends, which lost 6 bases and 8 bases, there was a span of 14 bases. In DNA form, the CDR3 reads TGCAGCGTGACAGTAATCGCCCATGAGCAGTTCTTC. Translation: CSVTVIAHEQFF.

The chain couples TRBV2 to TRBJ2-3, with unresolved D. Between the trimmed V and J ends, which lost 2 bases and 2 bases, there was a span of 8 bases. The V gene's germline CDR1 is SNHLY and CDR2 FYNNEI. The CDR3 totals 14 residues. CDR3: CASSEPGSTDTQYF. CDR3 nucleotide sequence: TGTGCCAGCAGTGAACCGGGTTCCACAGATACGCAGTATTTT. The full variable domain, completed using reference TRBV2 and TRBJ2-3, is EPEVTQTPSHQVTQMGQEVILRCVPISNHLYFYWYRQILGQKVEFLVSFYNNEISEKSEIFDDQFSVERPDGSNFTLKIRSTKLEDSAMYFCASSEPGSTDTQYFGPGTRLTVL.

A note on this clonotype: Since a much larger clone is just one base distant, this may be a read error. CDR3 coding DNA: TGTGCCACCAGCAGAGAAGGGGGTGGTTCGTTCTTC. The encoded protein is CATSREGGGSFF. The chain employs TRBV15 and TRBJ2-1; D is perhaps TRBD1 (6 bases). In germline, CDR1 is LNHNV, CDR2 YYDKDF (reference sequence). CDR3 size: 12 residues. Trimming left V 0 bases short and J 15 bases short, with 12 bases between.

The CDR3 loop is CASSQGTTSGRSDTQYF. For the CDR3, the DNA is TGCGCCAGCAGCCAGGGTACAACTAGCGGGCGCTCAGATACGCAGTATTTT. The rearrangement joins TRBV4-3 to TRBJ2-3; TRBD2 matches 9 bases. V shed 3 bases and J 4 bases; nucleotides not matched to a gene: 11. Germline loops: CDR1 LGHNA, CDR2 YSLEER. The CDR3 loop spans 17 amino acids.

With regard to this clonotype: As the CDR3 is not closed by the conserved phenylalanine or tryptophan, this likely results from a read error. This chain joins TRBV7-8 and TRBJ2-7, with 7 bases that match TRBD2. The germline gives CDR1 SGHVS, CDR2 FQNEAQ. V lost 5 bases, J lost 4 bases, and 8 bases stayed unmatched. The CDR3 loop spans 14 amino acids. The DNA for the CDR3 is TGTGCCAGCAGCCCGCCGGGGGGACCTTACGAGCAGTACTCC. Translating gives CASSPPGGPYEQYS.

This clonotype has a count of ten or more. The rearrangement links TRBV5-6 to TRBJ2-7; no clear D. This CDR3 spans 15 amino acids. Germline lookup yields CDR1 SGHDT and CDR2 YYEEEE. Deletions cut 0 bases from V and 5 bases from J, with 15 bases between. The DNA of the CDR3 is TGTGCCAGCAGCTTGGGGGCCGGTGATGGTGACGAGCAGTACTTC. It translates to CASSLGAGDGDEQYF.

On this clonotype itself: A much larger clone lies one base from this, so it may be a read error. The chain couples TRBV19 to TRBJ2-1; D unresolved. The CDR3 covers 13 residues. CDR1 and CDR2 from the germline V gene are LNHDA and SQIVND (reference sequence). CDR3 nucleotides: TGTGCCAGTAGCTGGATGGGTGACGGTGAGCGGTTCTTC. Its protein product is CASSWMGDGERFF.

This clonotype was observed at least ten times. V is TRBV2 and J is TRBJ2-5, with 7 nucleotides matching TRBD2. Losses at the gene ends were 5 bases for V and 0 bases for J; bases not matched to a gene: 3. The CDR3 loop spans 14 amino acids. The germline gives CDR1 SNHLY, CDR2 FYNNEI. CDR3 sequence reads: CASSWEGHQETQYF. CDR3 DNA sequence: TGTGCCAGCAGTTGGGAGGGTCACCAAGAGACCCAGTACTTC.

The table lists this clonotype with a few counts. The chain links TRBV20-1 to TRBJ2-5, with D perhaps matching TRBD2 (5 bases). CDR3 size: 15 residues. Per germline, CDR1 DFQATT and CDR2 SNEGSKA (reference sequence). Trimming shortened V by 0 bases and J by 3 bases, and 14 bases separated the two germline ends. In DNA form, the CDR3 reads TGCAGTGCTAGAGATCGGAGGCAGGTGGAAGAGACCCAGTACTTC. Translation: CSARDRRQVEETQYF.

In this sample, this clonotype turned up many times. The V gene is TRBV7-9, the J gene TRBJ2-3; D remains unclear. The length of the CDR3 is 14 residues. Trimming left V 3 bases short and J 3 bases short, with 10 bases between. The germline CDR1 and CDR2 sequences are SEHNR and FQNEAQ (reference sequence). CDR3 protein: CASSLNYYTDTQYF. The DNA of the CDR3 is TGTGCCAGCAGCTTGAACTATTATACAGATACGCAGTATTTT.

This clonotype showed up many times. This sequence joins TRBV9 and TRBJ2-3; D possibly corresponds to TRBD2 (6 bases). Germline V gene lookup returns CDR1 SGDLS and CDR2 YYNGEE. Trimming removed 0 bases from V and 2 bases from J, with 13 bases in between. This CDR3 has 16 amino acids. The CDR3 nucleotides are TGTGCCAGCAGCGTAGAATGGGAGGTTGCCACAGATACGCAGTATTTT. This translates into CASSVEWEVATDTQYF.

Many counts were recorded for this clonotype. The chain couples TRBV4-3 to TRBJ2-7; no firm D call. V was clipped by 0 bases and J by 1 base, with 10 bases between them. This CDR3 is built from 15 residues. Germline V gives CDR1 LGHNA, CDR2 YSLEER. The CDR3 DNA reads as TGCGCCAGCAGCCAAGATGTACTGCCTTCCTACGAGCAGTACTTC. The encoded protein is CASSQDVLPSYEQYF.

The sample holds a few counts of this clonotype. V is TRBV2 and J is TRBJ1-2; D may be TRBD1 (5 bases). V dropped 3 bases and J dropped 0 bases, with 8 bases sitting between them. There are 14 residues in the CDR3. Germline V CDR1 and CDR2: SNHLY, FYNNEI. CDR3 protein: CASSDDRANYGYTF. Here the CDR3 DNA reads TGTGCCAGCAGTGACGACAGAGCTAACTATGGCTACACCTTC.

This clonotype was found many times. This chain links TRBV7-9 with TRBJ2-5; D call uncertain. Germline CDR1 reads SEHNR; CDR2 reads FQNEAQ (reference sequence). The CDR3 extends over 16 amino acids. V was shortened by 5 bases and J by 2 bases, with 18 bases between the two germline ends. The CDR3 nucleotides are TGTGCCAGCAGCCCTTTGATTAAGCACATACAAGAGACCCAGTACTTC. This sequence encodes CASSPLIKHIQETQYF.

The chain uses TRBV19 and TRBJ1-5, with D possibly TRBD1 on 5 matching bases. The CDR3 has 14 amino acids. The V end was cut by 4 bases, the J end by 4 bases, with 11 bases between. In germline, CDR1 is LNHDA, CDR2 SQIVND (reference sequence). The DNA of the CDR3 is TGTGCCAGTAGTAAGTCAGGGCGTAATCAGCCCCAGCATTTT. Protein product: CASSKSGRNQPQHF. Complete variable domain (other parts from reference TRBV19 and TRBJ1-5): DGGITQSPKYLFRKEGQNVTLSCEQNLNHDAMYWYRQDPGQGLRLIYYSQIVNDFQKGDIAEGYSVSREKKESFPLTVTSAQKNPTAFYLCASSKSGRNQPQHFGDGTRLSIL.

In this sample, this clonotype turned up many times. The genes are TRBV5-4 and TRBJ2-1; 9 bases fit TRBD2. The J segment lost 12 bases and the V segment lost 4 bases, leaving 2 bases of the junction unmatched. CDR3 size: 11 residues. Germline V gene lookup returns CDR1 SGHNT and CDR2 YYREEE (reference sequence). The chain's CDR3 is CASSASGVQFF. The CDR3 coding sequence is TGTGCCAGCAGCGCTAGCGGGGTGCAGTTCTTC.

This clonotype was counted between two and nine times. The CDR3 sequence is CASSSAGSTSPLHF. CDR3 nucleotide sequence: TGTGCCAGCAGTTCCGCGGGGTCCACCTCACCCCTCCACTTT. The chain is built from TRBV27 and TRBJ1-6; D remains unclear. The germline V gene has CDR1 MNHEY and CDR2 SMNVEV (reference sequence). V dropped 4 bases and J dropped 10 bases, with 14 bases sitting between them. The CDR3 consists of 14 residues.

This clonotype was recorded many times. The chain links TRBV6-2 or TRBV6-3 to TRBJ2-3; D gene ambiguous. The CDR3 spans 12 residues. V shed 2 bases and J shed 5 bases, with 5 bases lying between them. CDR1 and CDR2 (germline): MNHEY, SVGEGT. CDR3 sequence: CASSYAKDTQYF. CDR3 in DNA: TGTGCCAGCAGTTACGCCAAAGATACGCAGTATTTT.

Worth noting for this clonotype: A much larger clone lies a single base off, so this may be a read error. This sequence joins TRBV7-2 and TRBJ2-7, with 14 positions matching TRBD2. The length of the CDR3 is 17 residues. Germline values: CDR1 SGHTA, CDR2 FQGNSA. After removal of 1 base from V and 6 bases from J, the junction contained 8 bases not matched to a gene. The CDR3 spells CASSLGLAGGSGSEQYF. DNA for the CDR3: TGTGCCAGCAGCTTAGGACTAGCGGGGGGGTCTGGTTCCGAGCAGTACTTC.

The sample holds many counts of this clonotype. This sequence joins TRBV12-3 or TRBV12-4 and TRBJ1-5, with 7 positions matching TRBD1. The CDR3 length is 14 residues. Trimming at V came to 6 bases and at J to 2 bases, leaving 4 bases not matched to a gene. The CDR3 DNA sequence: TGTGCCAGCAGCCCAACAGGGGGCAATCAGCCCCAGCATTTT. This gives the protein CASSPTGGNQPQHF.